Listed here are 14 T cell receptor beta chains from one sample, sequenced in a study of human T cells and chemical hapten exposure. Time point of the sample: pre-sensitization, week 0. Indicated treatment: therapeutic diphenylcyclopropenone sensitization with weekly scalp DPC. TCRdb re-called the RACE reads through MiXCR, storing one row per CDR3 protein. In the table there are some 250,000 distinct CDR3 sequences, 7.7% of which are singletons. The specimen comprised whole blood, sampled in connection with sensitization to the hapten diphenylcyclopropenone (DPC). These receptors came from a man younger than 35 with alopecia areata. Some clones in this sample may be carry-over from other donors' samples.

The rearrangement joins TRBV10-3 to TRBJ1-2; TRBD1 is a possible D gene (6 bases). The germline V and J ends were trimmed by 2 bases and 0 bases, with 19 bases remaining between them. CDR1 and CDR2 (germline): ENHRY, SYGVKD. The CDR3 covers 18 residues. CDR3 sequence (DNA): TGTGCCATCAGTGAGCCGGGGGCCGGACTCGGCTCTAACTATGGCTACACCTTC. Residues: CAISEPGAGLGSNYGYTF.

This clonotype was counted a few times. This sequence joins TRBV29-1 and TRBJ1-2, with a possible D match to TRBD1 (6 bases). The V gene's germline CDR1 is SQVTM and CDR2 ANQGSEA. The CDR3 contains 15 residues. V dropped 2 bases and J dropped 5 bases, with 18 bases sitting between them. CDR3 bases: TGCAGCGTTGAAATGGGGGCCCGAAATGGGTATGGCTACACCTTC. Protein: CSVEMGARNGYGYTF.

This clonotype was observed many times. The chain has TRBV11-1 and TRBJ2-1; no clear D. CDR1 is SGHAT, CDR2 FQDESV, per germline (reference sequence). This CDR3 has 16 residues. The germline V and J ends were trimmed by 5 bases and 6 bases, with 20 bases remaining between them. The CDR3 region is CASSPNSPSRINEQFF. The CDR3 nucleotides are TGTGCCAGCAGCCCAAACTCCCCCTCGAGGATCAATGAGCAGTTCTTC.

The CDR3 DNA reads TGTGCCAGCAGTTATGGGGGCGCGAGCACTGAAGCTTTCTTT. It yields the protein CASSYGGASTEAFF. The J gene is TRBJ1-1, the V gene TRBV6-5, with D possibly matching TRBD1 (6 bases). The CDR3 consists of 14 residues. Germline values: CDR1 MNHEY, CDR2 SVGAGI. Trimming stripped 3 bases from V and 4 bases from J, with 12 bases between.

In its sample, this clonotype was seen a few times. This chain joins TRBV7-9 and TRBJ2-2; 8 nucleotides match TRBD1. The CDR3 has 14 residues. Germline CDR1 reads SEHNR; CDR2 reads FQNEAQ (reference sequence). The V gene end was trimmed by 4 bases and the J gene end by 7 bases; junction bases not matched to a gene: 5. DNA for the CDR3: TGTGCCAGCAGCTCTCCAGGGGGCGGCGGGGAGCTGTTTTTT. Translated: CASSSPGGGGELFF.

This clonotype has only a few counts. The chain couples TRBV20-1 to TRBJ2-2; TRBD2 might be the D (5 bases). The CDR3 has 16 amino acids. Trimming took off 5 bases at V and 0 bases at J, with 16 bases between the two ends. From germline, CDR1 is DFQATT and CDR2 SNEGSKA (reference sequence). DNA for the CDR3: TGCAGTGCTTGGGCCTTGAGGGTAACGAACACCGGGGAGCTGTTTTTT. Protein product: CSAWALRVTNTGELFF.

The chain combines TRBV6-1 with TRBJ2-3; a weak D match, TRBD1 (6 bases). The V end was cut by 7 bases, the J end by 4 bases, with 18 bases between. Germline V gives CDR1 MNHNS, CDR2 SASEGT. The CDR3 has 15 residues. The CDR3 DNA is TGTGCCAGCAACGTCCAAGGCAGGGGAGCAGATACGCAGTATTTT. This codes for CASNVQGRGADTQYF.

Only a few counts were recorded for this clonotype. The genes are TRBV5-1 and TRBJ1-1; D uncertain. The length of the CDR3 is 14 residues. V lost 0 bases to trimming and J lost 5 bases, with 11 bases between them. Germline CDR1 is SGHRS and CDR2 is YFSETQ. The CDR3: CASSLDSGRTEAFF. The CDR3 DNA sequence: TGCGCCAGCAGCTTGGACAGCGGGAGAACTGAAGCTTTCTTT.

This clonotype was seen a handful of times. The V call is TRBV14, the J call TRBJ1-6; no clear D gene. Germline CDR1 SGHDN, CDR2 FVKESK. The V and J ends lost 4 bases and 9 bases respectively, with 10 bases between them. This CDR3 comprises 13 residues. The CDR3 protein is CASSLSSFSPLHF. CDR3 nucleotide sequence: TGTGCCAGCAGCCTCAGCAGCTTTTCACCCCTCCACTTT. The full variable domain, in which reference TRBV14 and TRBJ1-6 provide the parts outside the CDR3, is EAGVTQFPSHSVIEKGQTVTLRCDPISGHDNLYWYRRVMGKEIKFLLHFVKESKQDESGMPNNRFLAERTGGTYSTLKVQPAELEDSGVYFCASSLSSFSPLHFGNGTRLTVT.

This chain joins TRBV10-3 and TRBJ1-1, with D uncertain. Germline-derived CDR1 and CDR2 are ENHRY and SYGVKD. The CDR3 runs to 11 residues. Trimming took off 0 bases at V and 11 bases at J, with 7 bases between the two ends. The CDR3 loop is CAISESMAAFF. As DNA, the CDR3 is TGTGCCATCAGTGAGTCCATGGCGGCTTTCTTT.

This chain joins TRBV29-1 and TRBJ2-7; 9 bases map to TRBD1. V lost 6 bases to trimming and J lost 3 bases; unmatched junction nucleotides: 6. The CDR3 loop spans 13 amino acids. Germline assignment: CDR1 SQVTM and CDR2 ANQGSEA. CDR3 nucleotide sequence: TGCAGCGTCCCGACAGGGGGAAACTACGAGCAGTACGTC. Its translation is CSVPTGGNYEQYV.

The V call is TRBV7-2, the J call TRBJ1-4; perhaps TRBD1 as D (6 bases). The germline V gene encodes CDR1 SGHTA and CDR2 FQGNSA. CDR3 length: 15 residues. V lost 6 bases, J lost 7 bases, and 18 bases lay in between. The CDR3 DNA reads as TGTGCCAGCAGGAGAACAGGGATCTTAGGTGAAAAACTGTTTTTT. Protein sequence: CASRRTGILGEKLFF.

The rearrangement joins TRBV6-1 to TRBJ1-5; D gene unclear. The V gene lost 4 bases and the J gene lost 0 bases, with 10 bases spanning the gap. CDR1 and CDR2 from the germline V gene are MNHNS and SASEGT. This CDR3 region has 15 residues. CDR3 sequence reads: CASSGLFDSNQPQHF. The CDR3 DNA reads as TGTGCCAGCAGTGGGTTGTTTGATAGCAATCAGCCCCAGCATTTT.

This sequence joins TRBV7-2 and TRBJ2-3; D uncertain. This CDR3 spans 14 amino acids. Per germline, CDR1 SGHTA and CDR2 FQGNSA. Trimming shortened V by 5 bases and J by 7 bases, and 16 bases separated the two germline ends. In DNA, the CDR3 is TGTGCCAGCAGCCCACGACCTCCGGCATATACGCAGTATTTT. It yields the protein CASSPRPPAYTQYF.